Sequencing of this TCR beta chain was carried out in a study of blood T cell repertoires in COVID-19. At the level of the study: Specimens from acute and convalescent COVID-19 originated in the United States, Italy and Spain. T cells, B-cell-depleted T cells, or PBMCs provided the cDNA or gDNA that served as material.

CDR1 and CDR2 from the germline V gene are SGHRS and YFSETQ. With 4 bases clipped from V and 5 bases from J, the junction kept 4 bases outside the gene matches. The CDR3 has 15 residues. Methods used by the authors: For nucleated cells, counts were estimated from reference gene primer amplification. Method: immunoSEQ multiplex PCR; TCRdb's copy keeps in-frame clones and lacks some. That table furnishes V, J and clone size, whereas the DNA furnished D and trimming. The table has 60,000 to 80,000 clones, around 88% seen once; the top ten hold less than 0.65%. The TCR was taken from a man in his sixties with acute or convalescent COVID-19. Sequences were obtained from peripheral blood. V gene TRBV5-1 combines with J gene TRBJ1-6, with 9 bases that match TRBD1. CDR3 region: CASSSWTGDNSPLHF. CDR3 sequence (DNA): TGCGCCAGCAGCAGCTGGACAGGGGATAATTCACCCCTCCACTTT.